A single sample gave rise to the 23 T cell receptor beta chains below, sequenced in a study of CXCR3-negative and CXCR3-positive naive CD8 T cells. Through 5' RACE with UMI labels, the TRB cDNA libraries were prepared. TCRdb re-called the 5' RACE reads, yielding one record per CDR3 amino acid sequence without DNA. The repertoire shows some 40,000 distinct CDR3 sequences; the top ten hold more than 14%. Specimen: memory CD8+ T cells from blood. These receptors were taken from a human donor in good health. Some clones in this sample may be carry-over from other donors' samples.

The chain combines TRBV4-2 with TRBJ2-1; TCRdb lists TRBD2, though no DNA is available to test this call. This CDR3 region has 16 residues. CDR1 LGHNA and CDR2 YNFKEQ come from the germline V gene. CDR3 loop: CASSQDGTSAYNEQFF.

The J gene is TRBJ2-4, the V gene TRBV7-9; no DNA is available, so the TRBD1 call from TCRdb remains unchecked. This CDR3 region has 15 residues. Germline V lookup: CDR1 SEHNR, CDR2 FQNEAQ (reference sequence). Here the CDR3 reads CASSSQQGTENIQYF. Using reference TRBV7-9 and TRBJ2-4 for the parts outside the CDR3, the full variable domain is DTGVSQNPRHKITKRGQNVTFRCDPISEHNRLYWYRQTLGQGPEFLTYFQNEAQLEKSRLLSDRFSAERPKGSFSTLEIQRTEQGDSAMYLCASSSQQGTENIQYFGAGTRLSVL.

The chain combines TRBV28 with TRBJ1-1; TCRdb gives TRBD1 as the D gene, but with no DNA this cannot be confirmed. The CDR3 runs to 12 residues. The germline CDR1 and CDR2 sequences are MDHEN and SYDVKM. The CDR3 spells CASSLDRVVAFF.

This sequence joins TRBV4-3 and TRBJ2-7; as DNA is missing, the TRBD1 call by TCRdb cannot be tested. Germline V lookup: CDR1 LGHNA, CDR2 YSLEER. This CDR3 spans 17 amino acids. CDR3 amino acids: CASSRLGPGTVPYEQYF.

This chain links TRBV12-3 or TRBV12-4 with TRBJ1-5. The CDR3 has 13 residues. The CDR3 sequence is CASSLYSNQPQHF.

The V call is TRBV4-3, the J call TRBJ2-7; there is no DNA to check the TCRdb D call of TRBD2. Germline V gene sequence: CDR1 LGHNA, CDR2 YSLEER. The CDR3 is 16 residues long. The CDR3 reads CASSQDQPSDYGEQYF.

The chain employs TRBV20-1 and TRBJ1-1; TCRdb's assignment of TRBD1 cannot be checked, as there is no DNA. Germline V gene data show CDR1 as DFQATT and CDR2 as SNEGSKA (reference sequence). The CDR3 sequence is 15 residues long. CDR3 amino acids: CSARGLSGLNTEAFF.

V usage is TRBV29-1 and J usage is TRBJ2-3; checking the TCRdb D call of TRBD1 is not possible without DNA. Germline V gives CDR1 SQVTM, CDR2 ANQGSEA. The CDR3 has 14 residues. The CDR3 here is CSVETGGDADTQYF.

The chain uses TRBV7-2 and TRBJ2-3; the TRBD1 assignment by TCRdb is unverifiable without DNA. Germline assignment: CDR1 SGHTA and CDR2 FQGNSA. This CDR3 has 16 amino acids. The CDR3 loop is CASSLQGTGSTDTQYF.

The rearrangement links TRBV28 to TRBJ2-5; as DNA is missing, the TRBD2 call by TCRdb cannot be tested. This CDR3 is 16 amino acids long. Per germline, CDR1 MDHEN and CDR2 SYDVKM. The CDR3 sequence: CASSLPTVRYRETQYF.

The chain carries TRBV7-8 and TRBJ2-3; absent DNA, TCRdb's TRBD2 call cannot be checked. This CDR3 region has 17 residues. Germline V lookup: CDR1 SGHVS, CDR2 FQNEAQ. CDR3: CASSFLILAAVGDTQYF. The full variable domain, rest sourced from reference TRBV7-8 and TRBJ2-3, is GAGVSQSPRYKVAKRGQDVALRCDPISGHVSLFWYQQALGQGPEFLTYFQNEAQLDKSGLPSDRFFAERPEGSVSTLKIQRTQQEDSAVYLCASSFLILAAVGDTQYFGPGTRLTVL.

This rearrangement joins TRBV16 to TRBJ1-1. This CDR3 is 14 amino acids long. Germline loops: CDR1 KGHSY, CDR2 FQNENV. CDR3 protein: CASSQWVGDTEAFF.

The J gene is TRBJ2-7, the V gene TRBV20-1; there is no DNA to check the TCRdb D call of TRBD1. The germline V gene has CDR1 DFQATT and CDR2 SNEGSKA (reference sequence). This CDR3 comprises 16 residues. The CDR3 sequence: CSAGGLDRLTIYEQYF.

The CDR3 loop is CASSTGITYEQYF. The chain joins TRBV7-6 to TRBJ2-7; TCRdb returns TRBD1, unconfirmable since there is no DNA. Germline V gene sequence: CDR1 SGHVS, CDR2 FNYEAQ. This CDR3 has 13 residues.

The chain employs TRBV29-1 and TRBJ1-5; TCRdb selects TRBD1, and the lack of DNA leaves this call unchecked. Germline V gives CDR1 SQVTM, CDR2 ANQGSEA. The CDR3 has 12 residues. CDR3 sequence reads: CSASQGVQPQHF.

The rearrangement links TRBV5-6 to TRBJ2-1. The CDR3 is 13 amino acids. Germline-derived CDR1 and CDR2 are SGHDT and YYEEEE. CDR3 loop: CASSLGHTNEQFF.

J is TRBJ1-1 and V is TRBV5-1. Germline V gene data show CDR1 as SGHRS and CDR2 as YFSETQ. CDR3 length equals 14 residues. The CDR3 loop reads CASSSELWDTEAFF.

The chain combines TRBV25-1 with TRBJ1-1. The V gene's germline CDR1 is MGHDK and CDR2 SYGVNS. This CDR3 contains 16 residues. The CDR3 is CASSEYYMDLNTEAFF.

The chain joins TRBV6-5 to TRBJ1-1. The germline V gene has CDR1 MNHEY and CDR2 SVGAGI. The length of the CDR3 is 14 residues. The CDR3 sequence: CASSYSRGGTEAFF.

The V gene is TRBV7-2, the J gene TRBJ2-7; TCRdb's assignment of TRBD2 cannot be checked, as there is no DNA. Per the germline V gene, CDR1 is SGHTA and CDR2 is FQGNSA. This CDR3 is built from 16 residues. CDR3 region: CASSLAGGVPPYEQYF.

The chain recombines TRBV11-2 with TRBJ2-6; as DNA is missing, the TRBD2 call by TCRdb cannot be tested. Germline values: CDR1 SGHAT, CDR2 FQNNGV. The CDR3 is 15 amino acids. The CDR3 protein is CVEGRSISGANVLTF.

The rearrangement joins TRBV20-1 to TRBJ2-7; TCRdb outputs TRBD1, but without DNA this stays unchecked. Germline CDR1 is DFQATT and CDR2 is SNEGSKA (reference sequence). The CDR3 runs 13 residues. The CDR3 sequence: CSASPLGLYEQYF.

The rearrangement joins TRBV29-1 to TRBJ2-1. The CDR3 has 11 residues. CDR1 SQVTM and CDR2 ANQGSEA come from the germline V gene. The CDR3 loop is CSVDLYNEQFF.